This T cell receptor (beta chain) derives from a study of vaccination and CD4 T cells after COVID-19. At the level of the study: Median time from second vaccine dose to sampling was roughly 72 days (14 to 241). Broader study findings: From 21 to 38, the median of SARS-CoV-2-reactive clonotypes rose without reaching significance.

The Oncomine TCR Beta short-read assay sequenced DNA from cultured CD4+ T cells. Scientists extracted genomic DNA from CD4+ T cells grown in culture. Each CDR3 protein gets one entry after TCRdb re-called the PCR reads with MiXCR. The sample includes over 15,000 distinct CDR3 sequences, about 60% of them seen just once. In the case of this clonotype: The antigen is not known.

Regarding treatment: approximately 9-day PBMC culture with coronavirus spike peptide pools or control peptides (ViraFEST assay). Roughly 2 million PBMCs were grown per well alongside approximately 9.2 IU/ml IL-2 and roughly 10 ug/ml peptide pools. The source material was CD4+ T cells from blood, cultured in vitro, sampled after SARS-CoV-2 vaccination. The receptor comes from a human donor who had recovered from COVID-19.

The CDR3 coding sequence is TGCAGTGCTAGAGATATACGGCCTGACACTGAAGCTTTCTTT. Translated, it gives CSARDIRPDTEAFF. The chain has TRBV20-1 and TRBJ1-1; no definite D call. Germline CDR1 is DFQATT and CDR2 is SNEGSKA (reference sequence). CDR3 length: 14 residues. V lost 0 bases, J lost 3 bases, and 11 bases lay in between.